This TCR beta chain was obtained from a study of cytomegalovirus exposure and HLA in healthy donors. With respect to this clone: Its antigen is unknown.

Trimming cost V 4 bases and J 2 bases, with 10 bases left between them. There are 13 residues in the CDR3. CDR1 SGHRS and CDR2 YFSETQ come from the germline V gene. The PCR was carried out with 60 Vbeta primers and 13 Jbeta primers. The protocol was immunoSEQ multiplex PCR, while the TCRdb copy is restricted to in-frame clones and leaves out a portion. The sample shows 100,000 to 120,000 clones, about 80% of them seen only once. Broader study findings: V segments that were indistinguishable, TRBV6-2 and TRBV6-3 among them, were omitted from analysis. Sequences of the TCR beta chain were said to predict the HLA-A and HLA-B alleles of most subjects accurately.

The TCR originated in a man younger than 40 in good health and CMV-seronegative. Material for sequencing was PBMCs. The V call is TRBV5-1, the J call TRBJ2-7; maybe TRBD2 (5 bases). For the CDR3, the DNA is TGCGCCAGCAGCCTGACTATAACCTACGAGCAGTACTTC. Translating it yields CASSLTITYEQYF.